Detailed here is one T cell receptor (beta chain). As processed by the authors: Amplification from reference gene primers served as the basis for estimated nucleated cell counts. Clones were sequenced by immunoSEQ multiplex PCR, and TCRdb holds only the in-frame ones, with some missing. V and J calls and clone size are given by that table; D and trimming were obtained from the DNA. The repertoire holds 190,000 or so clones, with about 87% as singletons. This entry belongs to a study of blood T cell repertoires in COVID-19. This CDR3 is 14 amino acids long. Germline loops: CDR1 SGHDT, CDR2 YYEEEE. V gave up 4 bases and J gave up 2 bases, with 10 bases separating them.

The sample was peripheral blood. This sequence originates from a man aged 40-50 years with active or convalescent COVID-19. The chain recombines TRBV5-6 with TRBJ1-3, with D possibly being TRBD1 (5 bases). CDR3 sequence (DNA): TGTGCCAGCAGCCCCGGGACTCCTGGAAACACCATATATTTT. Translation: CASSPGTPGNTIYF.